Listed below are T cell receptor beta chains from one sample, sequenced in a study of a mutant IDH1 vaccine in newly diagnosed glioma. These TCRs' antigens remain unknown. The assay was immunoSEQ multiplex PCR, and TCRdb's table has in-frame clones only and misses some. The top ten clones hold 3% to 3.5% of a sample with around 56,000 clones, approximately 86% of them seen once. The sample was PBMCs, taken from a glioma patient whose treatment included an IDH1 peptide vaccine. The receptors derive from a woman between 18 and 29 years old with glioma. Some clones in this sample may be carry-over from other donors' samples. Each CDR3 is given with its conserved first and last residue. D genes are given only for firm matches. Expanded clones get a size class; other rows say once, few or many, or leave the size out.

V: TRBV9
size: once
D: .
length: 14
J: TRBJ2-7
CDR3: CASSLLDRSYEQYF
DNA: TGTGCCAGCAGCCTTTTGGACCGAAGCTACGAGCAGTACTTC

V: TRBV5-6
size: .
D: .
length: 15
J: TRBJ2-7
CDR3: CASSPLATRAYEQYF
DNA: TGTGCCAGCAGCCCGCTAGCGACCCGAGCCTACGAGCAGTACTTC

V: TRBV11-2
size: .
D: .
length: 15
J: TRBJ2-5
CDR3: CASSLDSRGQETQYF
DNA: TGTGCCAGCAGCTTAGATTCGCGGGGGCAGGAGACCCAGTACTTC

V: TRBV19
size: .
D: .
length: 14
J: TRBJ2-1
CDR3: CASSPLSQGNEQFF
DNA: TGTGCCAGTAGTCCTTTGTCCCAGGGCAATGAGCAGTTCTTC

V: TRBV13
size: .
D: .
length: 14
J: TRBJ1-2
CDR3: CASSRSGVPGGYTF
DNA: TGTGCCAGCAGCCGGAGCGGGGTACCGGGAGGCTACACCTTC

V: TRBV2
size: .
D: .
length: 13
J: TRBJ2-3
CDR3: CASSLAGTDTQYF
DNA: TGTGCCAGCAGTTTAGCGGGCACAGATACGCAGTATTTT

V: TRBV27
size: .
D: .
length: 16
J: TRBJ1-2
CDR3: CASERGADPSNYGYTF
DNA: TGTGCCAGCGAGCGGGGGGCAGATCCCTCTAACTATGGCTACACCTTC

V: TRBV14
size: once
D: TRBD1
length: 16
J: TRBJ1-2
CDR3: CASSPFRTGGAYGYTF
DNA: TGTGCCAGCAGCCCCTTCAGGACAGGGGGGGCCTATGGCTACACCTTC

V: TRBV11-3
size: once
D: .
length: 14
J: TRBJ1-2
CDR3: CASSQPGSARGYTF
DNA: TGTGCCAGCAGCCAACCCGGATCGGCTCGTGGCTACACCTTC

V: TRBV7-9
size: .
D: TRBD2
length: 17
J: TRBJ2-1
CDR3: CASSSASAGGAYNEQFF
DNA: TGTGCCAGCAGCTCCGCCAGCGCGGGGGGCGCCTACAATGAGCAGTTCTTC

V: TRBV4-2
size: .
D: .
length: 15
J: TRBJ1-2
CDR3: CASSQDRGGNYGYTF
DNA: TGTGCCAGCAGCCAAGACAGGGGCGGTAACTATGGCTACACCTTC

V: TRBV7-7
size: .
D: .
length: 13
J: TRBJ1-5
CDR3: CASSVGPNQPQHF
DNA: TGTGCTAGCAGCGTGGGACCTAATCAGCCCCAGCATTTT

V: TRBV9
size: .
D: .
length: 15
J: TRBJ1-1
CDR3: CASTNGEGLNTEAFF
DNA: TGTGCCAGCACCAACGGTGAGGGGTTGAACACTGAAGCTTTCTTT

V: TRBV7-7
size: .
D: .
length: 14
J: TRBJ2-5
CDR3: CASSPIGTAETQYF
DNA: TGTGCCAGCAGCCCGATAGGGACCGCGGAGACCCAGTACTTC

V: TRBV5-4
size: .
D: .
length: 18
J: TRBJ2-1
CDR3: CASSSGVTLSSTYNEQFF
DNA: TGTGCCAGCAGTTCCGGAGTCACTTTAAGTTCTACTTACAATGAGCAGTTCTTC

V: TRBV5-6
size: .
D: TRBD1
length: 15
J: TRBJ2-1
CDR3: CASSTDRVSYNEQFF
DNA: TGTGCCAGCAGCACGGACAGGGTCTCCTACAATGAGCAGTTCTTC

V: TRBV6-1
size: few
D: .
length: 10
J: TRBJ1-2
CDR3: CASSDRRYTF
DNA: TGTGCCAGCAGTGATAGGCGCTACACCTTC

V: TRBV15
size: .
D: TRBD1
length: 15
J: TRBJ1-2
CDR3: CATSTGTGGNYGYTF
DNA: TGTGCCACCAGCACGGGGACAGGGGGCAACTATGGCTACACCTTC

V: TRBV5-1
size: few
D: .
length: 13
J: TRBJ1-1
CDR3: CASSLGGNTEAFF
DNA: TGCGCCAGCAGCTTAGGGGGGAACACTGAAGCTTTCTTT

V: TRBV9
size: .
D: TRBD2
length: 15
J: TRBJ2-3
CDR3: CASSQLAGYTDTQYF
DNA: TGTGCCAGCAGCCAATTAGCGGGTTACACAGATACGCAGTATTTT

V: TRBV30
size: .
D: .
length: 16
J: TRBJ1-1
CDR3: CAWSVGVQGFNTEAFF
DNA: TGTGCCTGGAGTGTAGGTGTACAGGGCTTTAACACTGAAGCTTTCTTT

V: TRBV7-2
size: .
D: .
length: 15
J: TRBJ2-1
CDR3: CASSLDGGPYNEQFF
DNA: TGTGCCAGCAGCTTAGACGGGGGCCCTTACAATGAGCAGTTCTTC

V: TRBV7-2
size: .
D: .
length: 19
J: TRBJ2-5
CDR3: CASSLGPGHTPLGRETQYF
DNA: TGTGCCAGCAGCTTAGGGCCAGGACACACACCTCTCGGTCGAGAGACCCAGTACTTC

V: TRBV6-1
size: .
D: .
length: 15
J: TRBJ2-3
CDR3: CASSETRVSTDTQYF
DNA: TGTGCCAGCAGTGAAACCAGGGTTAGCACAGATACGCAGTATTTT

V: TRBV4-2
size: .
D: TRBD2
length: 15
J: TRBJ2-7
CDR3: CASSQGGLAGSEQYF
DNA: TGTGCCAGCAGCCAAGGAGGACTAGCGGGTTCCGAGCAGTACTTC

V: TRBV5-1
size: .
D: TRBD2
length: 18
J: TRBJ2-3
CDR3: CASSYFRAGGPSTDTQYF
DNA: TGCGCCAGCAGCTACTTTCGAGCGGGGGGCCCTAGCACAGATACGCAGTATTTT

V: TRBV5-1
size: .
D: TRBD1
length: 15
J: TRBJ1-1
CDR3: CASSLGTGPTSEAFF
DNA: TGCGCCAGCAGCTTGGGGACAGGGCCCACCAGTGAAGCTTTCTTT

V: TRBV7-3
size: .
D: .
length: 14
J: TRBJ1-1
CDR3: CASSLGGSNTEAFF
DNA: TGTGCCAGCAGCTTGGGGGGGTCTAACACTGAAGCTTTCTTT

V: TRBV7-2
size: few
D: TRBD1
length: 16
J: TRBJ1-2
CDR3: CASSFTGTGRSYGYTF
DNA: TGTGCCAGCAGCTTTACCGGGACAGGGCGTTCCTATGGCTACACCTTC

V: TRBV29-1
size: .
D: TRBD1
length: 14
J: TRBJ1-2
CDR3: CSVEAGQGWGGYTF
DNA: TGCAGCGTTGAAGCGGGACAGGGGTGGGGTGGCTACACCTTC

V: TRBV5-1
size: .
D: TRBD1
length: 15
J: TRBJ2-7
CDR3: CASSFGGGQGHEQYF
DNA: TGCGCCAGCAGCTTCGGAGGGGGACAGGGTCACGAGCAGTACTTC

V: TRBV25-1
size: .
D: .
length: 13
J: TRBJ2-7
CDR3: CASSRQGLYEQYF
DNA: TGTGCCAGCAGTCGTCAGGGTCTCTACGAGCAGTACTTC